A single TCR beta chain is shown here with its context. The antigen is unknown. The data stem from a study of blood T cells in healthy people across ages. Through a sample-barcoded 5' primer and a J-beta primer mix, a second PCR was run for roughly 6 to 12 cycles. TCRdb reprocessed the 5' RACE reads via MiXCR and lists one record per CDR3 protein. The sample yields around 1,000,000 distinct CDR3 sequences, approximately 25% seen once. This CDR3 is 16 amino acids long. The germline V gene encodes CDR1 LGHDT and CDR2 YNNKEL (reference sequence). The germline V and J ends were trimmed by 1 base and 0 bases, with 12 bases remaining between them. Study-level results: Estimated diversity, derived from one million T cells, was regarded as an underestimate. While age rose, TCR beta diversity per million T cells dropped in a roughly linear way.

Another study also made use of these data, one on T cells of mothers and their children. That investigation notes: Three healthy Caucasian mothers and their six children were the donors.

Source material: blood. V and J are TRBV3-1 and TRBJ1-1; D remains unclear. This clonotype originated in a girl aged 2-9 years in good health. The CDR3 region has the DNA TGTGCCAGCAGCCAAGGCCCAGGCCTAATGAACACTGAAGCTTTCTTT. It codes for CASSQGPGLMNTEAFF. The full variable domain, its missing parts supplied by reference TRBV3-1 and TRBJ1-1, is DTAVSQTPKYLVTQMGNDKSIKCEQNLGHDTMYWYKQDSKKFLKIMFSYNNKELIINETVPNRFSPKSPDKAHLNLHINSLELGDSAVYFCASSQGPGLMNTEAFFGQGTRLTVV.